This TCR beta chain was obtained from a study of type 1 and type 2 diabetes patients. Study context: Participants included type 1 and type 2 diabetes patients plus nondiabetic controls.

Study-wide points: Between type 2 diabetes and control samples, V and J usage averaged around 0.97 correlation.

The germline gives CDR1 WNHNN, CDR2 SYGVQD (reference sequence). Unmatched junction bases numbered 20, after V lost 7 bases and J lost 3 bases. This CDR3 has 19 amino acids. As to this clonotype: No antigen is known for it. A read error may be the cause here, since a much bigger clone is one base away.

The PCR template was genomic DNA. Multiplex PCR with 30 forward and 13 reverse primers amplified the TCR beta CDR3. TCRdb redid the calling of the multiplex PCR reads with MiXCR, one entry per CDR3 protein. Here the sample spans fewer than 300,000 distinct CDR3 sequences, more than 40% being singletons. This sequence originates from a man in his late teens or twenties with type 2 diabetes. Sequencing was carried out using peripheral blood mononuclear cells (PBMCs). V usage is TRBV10-1 and J usage is TRBJ2-2; 7 positions agree with TRBD1. This CDR3 is CASNGRVQEDRSHTGELFF. The CDR3 DNA follows: TGCGCCAGCAATGGTCGAGTCCAAGAGGACAGGAGTCACACCGGGGAGCTGTTTTTT.